The next 9 T cell receptor beta chains were all read from a single sample in a study of blood T cells in healthy people across ages. Primers used in a second PCR of about 7 to 11 cycles were a sample-barcoded 5' primer and a J-beta primer mix. A single record per CDR3 protein comes from TCRdb applying MiXCR to the 5' RACE reads. The sample has 600,000 or so distinct CDR3 sequences; 25% to 35% are singletons. The sequenced material came from blood. The source is an elderly woman in good health.

This clonotype was seen ten or more times. The CDR3 DNA sequence: TGTGCCAGCAGTTTAACAGGGGTAAGCACTGAAGCTTTCTTT. It encodes CASSLTGVSTEAFF. The rearrangement links TRBV12-3 or TRBV12-4 to TRBJ1-1, with 7 nucleotides matching TRBD1. V gave up 2 bases and J gave up 4 bases; unmatched junction bases: 4. This CDR3 is 14 amino acids long.

The rearrangement links TRBV7-2 to TRBJ2-3; D is unresolved. The CDR3 covers 15 residues. In germline, CDR1 is SGHTA, CDR2 FQGNSA. The germline V and J ends were trimmed by 7 bases and 4 bases, with 18 bases remaining between them. The CDR3: CASTLRKVRADTQYF. For the CDR3, the DNA is TGTGCCAGCACCCTTCGAAAGGTCCGCGCAGATACGCAGTATTTT.

This clonotype was counted a few times. A much more abundant neighbour one base away suggests this may be a read error. The rearrangement uses TRBV29-1 and TRBJ2-5, with D possibly being TRBD2 (5 bases). The J call may be incorrect, as the DNA end agrees better with TRBJ2-1. The CDR3 runs to 11 residues. The V gene's germline CDR1 is SQVTM and CDR2 ANQGSEA. CDR3: CSVCVGETQFF. The CDR3 DNA follows: TGCAGCGTTTGTGTTGGGGAGACCCAGTTCTTC.

In its sample, this clonotype was seen many times. The rearrangement links TRBV10-3 to TRBJ1-6, with 7 bases fitting TRBD1. CDR1 is ENHRY and CDR2 is SYGVKD in the germline V gene. The J segment lost 8 bases and the V segment lost 4 bases, leaving 5 bases of the junction unmatched. The CDR3 contains 14 residues. In DNA, the CDR3 is TGTGCCATCAGTGGGACAGGCAGGGATTCACCCCTCCACTTT. As protein: CAISGTGRDSPLHF.

This chain uses TRBV5-1 with TRBJ1-4, with D perhaps TRBD1 (6 bases). The ends were cut back, 7 bases at V and 4 bases at J, with 11 bases in the middle. Germline loops: CDR1 SGHRS, CDR2 YFSETQ. The CDR3 sequence is 13 residues long. CDR3 nucleotide sequence: TGCGCCAGCCAGGACAGCCTTAATGAAAAACTGTTTTTT. It is translated as CASQDSLNEKLFF. Supplemented by reference TRBV5-1 and TRBJ1-4, the full variable domain reads KAGVTQTPRYLIKTRGQQVTLSCSPISGHRSVSWYQQTPGQGLQFLFEYFSETQRNKGNFPGRFSGRQFSNSRSEMNVSTLELGDSALYLCASQDSLNEKLFFGSGTQLSVL.

This clonotype was picked up many times. The J gene is TRBJ2-3, the V gene TRBV20-1; the match to TRBD2 covers 12 bases. Per the germline V gene, CDR1 is DFQATT and CDR2 is SNEGSKA (reference sequence). V dropped 3 bases and J dropped 3; count of bases not matched to a gene: 16. The CDR3 totals 19 residues. The CDR3 nucleotides read TGCAGTGCTAGGCTACCCAGCGGGCTAGCGGGGGGGTCGACAGATACGCAGTATTTT. Its translation: CSARLPSGLAGGSTDTQYF.

On this clonotype: With a much larger clone just one base away, this may be a read error. CDR3 coding DNA: TGTGCCAGCAGACGAGCGGGACAGAAAAATGAGCAGTTCTTC. It encodes CASRRAGQKNEQFF. V and J are TRBV7-9 and TRBJ2-1, with D possibly called TRBD1 or TRBD2 (7 bases each). The ends were cut back, 6 bases at V and 7 bases at J, with 16 bases in the middle. This CDR3 is 14 amino acids long. Germline V CDR1 and CDR2: SEHNR, FQNEAQ (reference sequence).

On this clonotype itself: Possible read error: a much larger clone is one base away. The chain has TRBV6-2 or TRBV6-3 and TRBJ1-6; D call uncertain. The germline gives CDR1 MNHEY, CDR2 SVGEGT. V was pared by 8 bases and J by 10 bases, with 15 bases between. The CDR3 consists of 13 residues. The CDR3 region has the DNA TGTGCCAGCTCCCACAGCGCGGGATCACCCCTCCACTTT. Its protein is CASSHSAGSPLHF.

In DNA, the CDR3 is TGTGCCAGCAGCGTAGAGGGACAGGGGTGGGGGAACACTGAAGCTTTCTTT. Protein sequence: CASSVEGQGWGNTEAFF. V and J are TRBV9 and TRBJ1-1, with TRBD1 matching 10 bases. CDR3 length equals 17 residues. V was pared by 0 bases and J by 1 base, with 6 bases of the junction left unmatched. The germline gives CDR1 SGDLS, CDR2 YYNGEE.